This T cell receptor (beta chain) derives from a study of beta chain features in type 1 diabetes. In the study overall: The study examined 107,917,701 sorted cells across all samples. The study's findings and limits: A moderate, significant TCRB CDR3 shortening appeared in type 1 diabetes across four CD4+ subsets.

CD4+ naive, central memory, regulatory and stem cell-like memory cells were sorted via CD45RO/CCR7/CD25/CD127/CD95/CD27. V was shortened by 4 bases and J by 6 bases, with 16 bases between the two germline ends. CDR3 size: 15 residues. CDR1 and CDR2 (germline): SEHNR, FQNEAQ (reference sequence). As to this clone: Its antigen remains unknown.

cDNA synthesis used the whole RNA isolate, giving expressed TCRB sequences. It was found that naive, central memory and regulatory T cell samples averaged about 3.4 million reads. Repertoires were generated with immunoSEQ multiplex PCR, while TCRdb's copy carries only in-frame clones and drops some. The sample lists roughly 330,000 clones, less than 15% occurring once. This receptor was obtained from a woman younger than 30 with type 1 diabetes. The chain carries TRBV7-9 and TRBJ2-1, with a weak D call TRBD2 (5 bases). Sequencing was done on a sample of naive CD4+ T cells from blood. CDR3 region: CASSSNWERGNEQFF. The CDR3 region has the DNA TGTGCCAGCAGCTCTAACTGGGAGAGAGGCAATGAGCAGTTCTTC.